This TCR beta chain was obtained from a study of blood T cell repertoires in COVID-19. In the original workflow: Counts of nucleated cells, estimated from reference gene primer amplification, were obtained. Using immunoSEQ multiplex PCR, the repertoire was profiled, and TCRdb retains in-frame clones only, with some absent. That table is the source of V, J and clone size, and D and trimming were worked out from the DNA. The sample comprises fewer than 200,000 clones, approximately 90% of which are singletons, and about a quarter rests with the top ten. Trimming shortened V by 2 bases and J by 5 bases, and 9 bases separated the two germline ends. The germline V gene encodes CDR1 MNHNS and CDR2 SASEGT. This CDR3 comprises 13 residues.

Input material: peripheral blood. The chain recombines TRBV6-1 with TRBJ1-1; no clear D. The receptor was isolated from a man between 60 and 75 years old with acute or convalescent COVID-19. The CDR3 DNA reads TGTGCCAGCAGTGAATTTCTGAGGACTGAAGCTTTCTTT. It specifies CASSEFLRTEAFF.